Listed below are T cell receptor beta chains from one sample, sequenced in a study of T cell responses to AZD1222 COVID-19 vaccine. Sequenced by immunoSEQ multiplex PCR; TCRdb stores in-frame clones only, minus some. Altogether about 140,000 clones are present, roughly 92% being singletons, with the ten largest covering about 5%. This sample comprised peripheral blood, obtained on day 0 of AZD1222 vaccination. These receptors were taken from an adult in good health. Each CDR3 is given with its conserved first and last residue. Fields, in order: V gene, clone size, J gene, D gene, CDR3 DNA, CDR3 protein. D genes are given only for firm matches. Expanded clones are given a class, and other clones once, few, many or no size at all.

>TRBV5-5|-|TRBJ2-3|TRBD1
TGTGCCAGCACCTATACAGGGGTGCCAGATACGCAGTATTTT
CASTYTGVPDTQYF
>TRBV7-8|-|TRBJ1-4|-
TGTGCCAGCAGCTTAGCGGCAGGTTTGGGGAAACTGTTTTTT
CASSLAAGLGKLFF
>TRBV28|-|TRBJ1-5|-
TGTGCCAGCAGGACAGGCGGCACATATAGCAATCAGCCCCAGCATTTT
CASRTGGTYSNQPQHF
>TRBV7-9|-|TRBJ1-4|-
TGTGCCAGCAGCCTGGGTGCAACTAATGAAAAACTGTTTTTT
CASSLGATNEKLFF
>TRBV28|once|TRBJ1-2|-
TGTGCCAGCAGTGTCCAGGTTCTGCTTAACTATGGCTACACCTTC
CASSVQVLLNYGYTF
>TRBV2|-|TRBJ2-7|-
TGTGCCAGCAGTGAGGCGGCAGGGCGGTACGAGCAGTACTTC
CASSEAAGRYEQYF
>TRBV29-1|-|TRBJ2-5|-
TGCAGCGTCGATAACGAGCCGCAAGAGACCCAGTACTTC
CSVDNEPQETQYF
>TRBV25-1|few|TRBJ2-3|-
TGTGCCAGCGCGAGCTTGGCAGATACGCAGTATTTT
CASASLADTQYF
>TRBV29-1|-|TRBJ2-2|TRBD1
TGCAGCGTTAGAGTAGGACAGGGGAGTACCGGGGAGCTGTTTTTT
CSVRVGQGSTGELFF
>TRBV27|-|TRBJ2-1|TRBD1
TGTGCCAGCAGTAAGACAGGGGAAGTTTTGTTCTTC
CASSKTGEVLFF
>TRBV28|-|TRBJ1-1|-
TGTGCCAGCACCCTAAACACTGAAGCTTTCTTT
CASTLNTEAFF
>TRBV7-2|once|TRBJ2-3|TRBD2
TGTGCCAGCAGCACAAGCGGGAGGGGAGGAGATACGCAGTATTTT
CASSTSGRGGDTQYF
>TRBV13|few|TRBJ1-4|-
TGTGCCAGCAGCCAAAAACAGTATAATGAAAAACTGTTTTTT
CASSQKQYNEKLFF
>TRBV3-1/TRBV3-2|-|TRBJ2-7|TRBD2
TGTGCCAGCAGCTTCCTTGCTAGCGGGGACTTTGGTGAGCAGTACTTC
CASSFLASGDFGEQYF
>TRBV18|-|TRBJ2-7|-
TGTGCCAGCGCGGACACAGAGTACTCCTACGAGCAGTACTTC
CASADTEYSYEQYF
>TRBV19|-|TRBJ1-4|-
TGTGCCAGTAGGATGGGGCAGAAAAATGAAAAACTGTTTTTT
CASRMGQKNEKLFF
>TRBV28|-|TRBJ1-6|TRBD1
TGTGCCAGCAGTTTAACCCGCGCAGGGGGCGGTAATTCACCCCTCCACTTT
CASSLTRAGGGNSPLHF
>TRBV7-9|-|TRBJ2-1|TRBD2
TGTGCCAGCAGCCCTTGGACTAGCGTTTACAATGAGCAGTTCTTC
CASSPWTSVYNEQFF
>TRBV9|-|TRBJ1-2|TRBD1
TGTGCCAGCAGCGCCGGACGGGCAGGGGGCGACTATGGCTACACCTTC
CASSAGRAGGDYGYTF
>TRBV27|-|TRBJ2-7|TRBD2
TGTGCCAGCAGTTTAGGGAGCGGGAGCTCCTACGAGCAGTACTTC
CASSLGSGSSYEQYF
>TRBV4-2|-|TRBJ2-1|-
TGTGCCAGCAGCCAAGAGACTGGGGCCGACTACTACAATGAGCAGTTCTTC
CASSQETGADYYNEQFF
>TRBV7-2|-|TRBJ2-2|-
TGTGCCAGCAGCTTAGGTGGGGGACTTAACACCGGGGAGCTGTTTTTT
CASSLGGGLNTGELFF
>TRBV2|-|TRBJ2-3|TRBD1
TGTGCCAGCAGCGAAGACAGGGACGCAGATACGCAGTATTTT
CASSEDRDADTQYF
>TRBV6-4|-|TRBJ2-3|TRBD1
TGTGCCAGCAGTGACGGGACAGGGGGCGCAGATACGCAGTATTTT
CASSDGTGGADTQYF
>TRBV28|-|TRBJ2-3|-
TGTGCCAGCAGTCTGATCACACGGGGGTCAGATACGCAGTATTTT
CASSLITRGSDTQYF
>TRBV29-1|once|TRBJ2-5|TRBD1
TGCAGCGTTACGGGACAGAGAATGCCCCGAAACCTTGAAGAGACCCAGTACTTC
CSVTGQRMPRNLEETQYF
>TRBV6-4|-|TRBJ2-3|-
TGTGCCAGCAGTGACTCCAGCGGGCGGGGTACGCAGTATTTT
CASSDSSGRGTQYF
>TRBV5-4|-|TRBJ2-1|-
TGTGCCAGCAGCCAAACCGGGGGGCGGGACTACAATGAGCAGTTCTTC
CASSQTGGRDYNEQFF
>TRBV3-1/TRBV3-2|-|TRBJ1-4|-
TGTGCCAGCAGCCAAGCCGGGGGAAATAATGAAAAACTGTTTTTT
CASSQAGGNNEKLFF
>TRBV7-6|once|TRBJ1-3|-
TGTGCCAGCACCCCTGGGAAGTCGATCTCTGGAAACACCATATATTTT
CASTPGKSISGNTIYF
>TRBV5-5|-|TRBJ1-1|TRBD1
TGTGCCAGCAGACGTCTCGGGACAGGTTTGAACACTGAAGCTTTCTTT
CASRRLGTGLNTEAFF
>TRBV6-1|-|TRBJ1-3|-
TGTGCCAGCAGTGAAGTCAGGATCATTGGAAACACCATATATTTT
CASSEVRIIGNTIYF
>TRBV7-9|-|TRBJ1-2|-
TGTGCCAGCAGCTTAGGGCAGGCGAGCTGGGGCTACACCTTC
CASSLGQASWGYTF
>TRBV25-1|-|TRBJ1-4|-
TGTGCCAGCAGTGAATCCCGACCGGGAGTTAATGAAAAACTGTTTTTT
CASSESRPGVNEKLFF
>TRBV5-1|-|TRBJ2-5|-
TGCGCCAGCAGCCCTGGACAGCTACAAGAGACCCAGTACTTC
CASSPGQLQETQYF
>TRBV7-2|-|TRBJ1-5|-
TGTGCCAGCAGCTTAGTGGTCCTGGCAGGCAATCAGCCCCAGCATTTT
CASSLVVLAGNQPQHF
>TRBV10-1|once|TRBJ1-2|TRBD1
TGCGCCAGCAGTCGGGGACAGGGGACCTATGGCTACACCTTC
CASSRGQGTYGYTF
>TRBV18|-|TRBJ1-1|-
TGTGCCAGCTCACCACGTCGGGGGATGGGGGGCACTGAAGCTTTCTTT
CASSPRRGMGGTEAFF
>TRBV4-1|-|TRBJ2-1|-
TGCGCCAGCAGCCAATTACTAGACGGATACAATGAGCAGTTCTTC
CASSQLLDGYNEQFF
>TRBV7-8|-|TRBJ1-4|TRBD1
TGTGCCAGCAGCCCTAGTACAGGGGGTGAAAAACTGTTTTTT
CASSPSTGGEKLFF
>TRBV19|-|TRBJ2-7|-
TGTGCCAGTAACGCTGGGGCCGGGAACTACGAGCAGTACTTC
CASNAGAGNYEQYF
>TRBV5-1|-|TRBJ2-3|-
TGCGCCAGCAGCACAATCGGGCGCACAGATACGCAGTATTTT
CASSTIGRTDTQYF
>TRBV7-9|-|TRBJ2-7|TRBD1
TGTGCCAGCAGCTGGGACAGTTACGAGCAGTACTTC
CASSWDSYEQYF
>TRBV7-6|-|TRBJ2-7|-
TGTGCCAGCAGCTTAGGATCCCCCCGGCGGGGACTCTCCTACGAGCAGTACTTC
CASSLGSPRRGLSYEQYF
>TRBV6-1|few|TRBJ1-1|-
TGTGCCAGCAGTGAGACGGGAGAAGTGGCTGAAGCTTTCTTT
CASSETGEVAEAFF
>TRBV4-1|-|TRBJ1-5|TRBD1
TGCGCCAGCAGCCTTGGGACAGGGAGCAATCAGCCCCAGCATTTT
CASSLGTGSNQPQHF
>TRBV4-2|-|TRBJ2-3|-
TGTGCCAGCAGCCAAGATTACTCAAGCACAGATACGCAGTATTTT
CASSQDYSSTDTQYF
>TRBV7-2|-|TRBJ2-7|-
TGTGCCAGCAGCCTAGAACGGGGACCCGGGGAGCAGTACTTC
CASSLERGPGEQYF
>TRBV6-5|-|TRBJ1-2|-
TGTGCCAGCAGTACCGGGACACACTATGGCTACACCTTC
CASSTGTHYGYTF
>TRBV9|-|TRBJ2-1|-
TGTGCCAGCAGCGTCGGGGGTGACTGGAATGAGCAGTTCTTC
CASSVGGDWNEQFF
>TRBV4-2|-|TRBJ1-2|-
TGTGCCAGCAGCCAAGATTGGAGGGGCTACACCTTC
CASSQDWRGYTF
>TRBV7-8|-|TRBJ1-2|TRBD1
TGTGCCAGCAGCCCCCGGGACAGTGGCTATGGCTACACCTTC
CASSPRDSGYGYTF